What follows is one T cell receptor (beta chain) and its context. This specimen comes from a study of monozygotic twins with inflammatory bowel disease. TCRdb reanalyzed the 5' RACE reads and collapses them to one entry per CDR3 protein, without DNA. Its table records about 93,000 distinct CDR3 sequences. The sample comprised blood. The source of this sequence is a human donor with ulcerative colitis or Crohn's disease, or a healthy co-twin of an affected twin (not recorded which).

The chain's CDR3 is CASTHGGARGYTF. The chain carries TRBV12-3 or TRBV12-4 and TRBJ1-2; TCRdb calls TRBD1, which cannot be checked without DNA. The CDR3 is 13 residues long.